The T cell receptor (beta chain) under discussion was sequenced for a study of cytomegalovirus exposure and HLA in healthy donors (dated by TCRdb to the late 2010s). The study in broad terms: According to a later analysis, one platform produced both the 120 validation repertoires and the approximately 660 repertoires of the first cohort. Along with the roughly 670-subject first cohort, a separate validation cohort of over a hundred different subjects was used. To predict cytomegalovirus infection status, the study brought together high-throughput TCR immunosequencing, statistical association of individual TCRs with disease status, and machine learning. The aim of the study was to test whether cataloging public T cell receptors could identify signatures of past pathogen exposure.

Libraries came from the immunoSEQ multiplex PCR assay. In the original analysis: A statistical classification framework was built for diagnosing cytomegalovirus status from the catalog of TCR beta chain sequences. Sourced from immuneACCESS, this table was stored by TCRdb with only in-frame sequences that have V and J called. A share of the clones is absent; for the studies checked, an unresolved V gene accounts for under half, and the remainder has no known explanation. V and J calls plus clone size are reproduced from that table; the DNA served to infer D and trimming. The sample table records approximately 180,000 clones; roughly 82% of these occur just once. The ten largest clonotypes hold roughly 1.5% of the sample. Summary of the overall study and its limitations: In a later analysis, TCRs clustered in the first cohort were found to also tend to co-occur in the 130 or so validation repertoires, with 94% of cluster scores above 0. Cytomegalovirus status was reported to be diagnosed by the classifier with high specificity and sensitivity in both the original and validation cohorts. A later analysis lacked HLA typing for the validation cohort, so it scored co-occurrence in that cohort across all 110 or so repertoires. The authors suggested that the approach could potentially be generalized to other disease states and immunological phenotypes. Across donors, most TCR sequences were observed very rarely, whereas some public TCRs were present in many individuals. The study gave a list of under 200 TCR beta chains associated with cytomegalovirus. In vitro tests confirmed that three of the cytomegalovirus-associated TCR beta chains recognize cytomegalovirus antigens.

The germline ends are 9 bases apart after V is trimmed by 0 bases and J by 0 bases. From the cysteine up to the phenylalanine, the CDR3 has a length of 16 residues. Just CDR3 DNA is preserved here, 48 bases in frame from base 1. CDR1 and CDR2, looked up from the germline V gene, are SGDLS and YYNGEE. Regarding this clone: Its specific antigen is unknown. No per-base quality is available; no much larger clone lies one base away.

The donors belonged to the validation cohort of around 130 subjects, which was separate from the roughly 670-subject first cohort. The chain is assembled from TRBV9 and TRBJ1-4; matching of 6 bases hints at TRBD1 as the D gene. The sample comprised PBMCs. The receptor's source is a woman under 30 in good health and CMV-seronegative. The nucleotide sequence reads TGTGCCAGCAGCGTAGGGACAGCCGCAACTAATGAAAAACTGTTTTTT. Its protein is CASSVGTAATNEKLFF. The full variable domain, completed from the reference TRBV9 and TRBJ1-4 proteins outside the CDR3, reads DSGVTQTPKHLITATGQRVTLRCSPRSGDLSVYWYQQSLDQGLQFLIQYYNGEERAKGNILERFSAQQFPDLHSELNLSSLELGDSALYFCASSVGTAATNEKLFFGSGTQLSVL.